This T cell receptor (beta chain) was captured in a study of blood T cell repertoires in COVID-19. For the study at large: There were acute and convalescent COVID-19 samples, and they came from the United States, Italy and Spain. From T cells, B-cell-depleted T cells, or PBMCs came the material, which was cDNA or gDNA.

Assay: immunoSEQ multiplex PCR; the TCRdb copy retains only in-frame clones and omits some. The sample records roughly 120,000 clones, 75% to 90% being singletons. Trimming left V 6 bases short and J 5 bases short, with 13 bases between. The CDR3 runs to 14 residues. The germline gives CDR1 SGHTA, CDR2 FQGNSA. This TCR derives from a man in his thirties or forties with acute or convalescent COVID-19. The V call is TRBV7-2, the J call TRBJ2-2, with D perhaps matching TRBD2 (6 bases). Sequenced material: peripheral blood. In DNA, the CDR3 is TGTGCCAGCAGAGGTGGACTAACTACCGGGGAGCTGTTTTTT. Translation: CASRGGLTTGELFF.